This entry concerns a single TCR beta chain. The antigen is not known. Using its own MiXCR run on the 5' RACE reads, TCRdb lists one record per CDR3 protein. The sample has 350,000 to 500,000 distinct CDR3 sequences, about 19% seen once. The data originate from a study of T-cell memory formation after mild COVID-19. Study-level points and caveats: Contracting clones from day 15 to 85 showed balanced CD4/CD8; later expanders favored CD4+.

Material for sequencing was PBMCs or a T cell subset sorted from them (not recorded which). This TCR was recovered from an adult woman who had mild COVID-19 (a few samples of this study predate the infection). Cell type and time point are not known.

CDR3 nucleotides: TGTGCCAGCTCACCAACCGGGACAAACTACGAGCAGTACTTC. This sequence encodes CASSPTGTNYEQYF. The chain links TRBV18 to TRBJ2-7; possibly TRBD1 for D (6 bases). Trimming left V 2 bases short and J 3 bases short, with 11 bases between. This CDR3 is 14 amino acids long. Looked up from germline, CDR1 is KGHSH and CDR2 is LQKENI. Complete variable domain (other parts from reference TRBV18 and TRBJ2-7): NAGVMQNPRHLVRRRGQEARLRCSPMKGHSHVYWYRQLPEEGLKFMVYLQKENIIDESGMPKERFSAEFPKEGPSILRIQQVVRGDSAAYFCASSPTGTNYEQYFGPGTRLTVT.